This T cell receptor beta chain comes out of a study of control samples from healthy donors and cancer patients. The V end lost 2 bases, the J end lost 5 bases, and 10 bases lay between the germline ends. The CDR3 consists of 13 residues. Per germline, CDR1 MNHEY and CDR2 SVGEGT. Produced via immunoSEQ multiplex PCR; TCRdb's table is partial and in-frame only. The data hold roughly 100,000 clones, with around 87% observed a single time. This receptor was identified in a woman aged 45 to 65 in good health. Sequencing used blood. V gene TRBV6-2 or TRBV6-3 combines with J gene TRBJ2-7; D may match TRBD1 or TRBD2 (5 bases each). DNA for the CDR3: TGTGCCAGCAGTTACCCAGGGCGGGACGAGCAGTACTTC. As protein: CASSYPGRDEQYF.